The 26 T cell receptor beta chains in this list originate from one sample, sequenced in a study of blood T cells in healthy people across ages. PCR was performed a second time for about 6 to 12 cycles using a sample-barcoded 5' primer and a J-beta primer mix. Each CDR3 protein gets one entry after TCRdb re-called the 5' RACE reads with MiXCR. The data show fewer than 800,000 distinct CDR3 sequences, around 21% seen once. Input material: blood. These receptors all come from a man aged 65-85 years in good health.

This clonotype was picked up a small number of times. The chain employs TRBV7-2 and TRBJ2-1; 9 bases line up with TRBD2. CDR3 length: 15 residues. Trimming at V came to 1 base and at J to 10 bases, leaving 8 bases not matched to a gene. Looked up from germline, CDR1 is SGHTA and CDR2 is FQGNSA. The CDR3 region is CASSLVAKTSGEQFF. CDR3 sequence (DNA): TGTGCCAGCAGCTTAGTGGCCAAAACTAGCGGGGAGCAGTTCTTC.

V is TRBV29-1 and J is TRBJ2-7; D may correspond to TRBD1 or TRBD2 (5 bases each). V lost 4 bases and J lost 2, with 21 bases in between. CDR3 size: 16 residues. Germline-derived CDR1 and CDR2 are SQVTM and ANQGSEA. The CDR3 bases are TGCAGCGTTGGGCGGAGGAAAGGTGACAGCCCCTACGAGCAGTACTTC. This gives the protein CSVGRRKGDSPYEQYF.

The chain recombines TRBV29-1 with TRBJ2-7, with unresolved D. This CDR3 is built from 8 residues. V lost 5 bases, J lost 11 bases, and 7 bases lay in between. The germline V gene has CDR1 SQVTM and CDR2 ANQGSEA. CDR3 loop: CSVRREYF. In DNA, the CDR3 is TGCAGCGTTAGAAGGGAGTACTTC.

This chain links TRBV10-3 with TRBJ1-5; 7 nucleotides line up with TRBD1. The CDR3 extends over 14 amino acids. V gave up 6 bases and J gave up 3 bases; unmatched junction bases: 5. Germline assignment: CDR1 ENHRY and CDR2 SYGVKD. For the CDR3, the DNA is TGTGCCATCAGCAAGGGGGCAGACAATCAGCCCCAGCATTTT. It specifies CAISKGADNQPQHF.

This clonotype was seen a handful of times. The chain recombines TRBV12-3 or TRBV12-4 with TRBJ1-2; no definite D call. The CDR3 consists of 14 residues. V was shortened by 0 bases and J by 0 bases, with 5 bases between the two germline ends. CDR3 sequence reads: CASSLAGSNYGYTF. CDR3 DNA: TGTGCCAGCAGTTTAGCCGGATCTAACTATGGCTACACCTTC.

By frequency in the sample, this clonotype is medium-sized. The chain combines TRBV7-2 with TRBJ2-1, with 14 bases identical to TRBD2. This CDR3 spans 15 amino acids. With V trimmed by 5 bases and J by 7 bases, 4 bases remained unmatched. The germline V gene encodes CDR1 SGHTA and CDR2 FQGNSA. The CDR3 coding sequence is TGTGCCAGCAGCCAGGGACTAGCGGGAGCAAATGAGCAGTTCTTC. The encoded protein is CASSQGLAGANEQFF.

This chain connects TRBV4-3 to TRBJ2-1, with D unclear. The J call may be incorrect, as the DNA end agrees better with TRBJ2-7. This CDR3 region has 13 residues. Germline V gene data show CDR1 as LGHNA and CDR2 as YSLEER. The CDR3 sequence: CASSQDVRFEQYF. The CDR3 DNA follows: TGCGCCAGCAGCCAAGATGTCCGTTTTGAGCAGTACTTC.

The J gene is TRBJ2-1, the V gene TRBV20-1, with a tentative D call TRBD2 (6 bases). Germline V gene lookup returns CDR1 DFQATT and CDR2 SNEGSKA (reference sequence). V shed 0 bases and J shed 0 bases, with 21 bases lying between them. This CDR3 contains 19 residues. This CDR3 reads CSARDRLENKSPSYNEQFF. CDR3 sequence (DNA): TGCAGTGCTAGAGATAGACTAGAGAATAAGTCGCCCTCCTACAATGAGCAGTTCTTC.

This clonotype was counted ten times or more. V is TRBV27 and J is TRBJ2-1, with 7 bases identical to TRBD1. The CDR3 totals 15 residues. Per the germline V gene, CDR1 is MNHEY and CDR2 is SMNVEV (reference sequence). Germline trimming cut 0 bases from V and 3 bases from J; bases unmatched to any gene: 2. The CDR3 is CASSLSTGVYNEQFF. CDR3 nucleotides: TGTGCCAGCAGTTTATCCACAGGGGTCTACAATGAGCAGTTCTTC.

The chain uses TRBV10-2 and TRBJ2-3, with D possibly called TRBD1 or TRBD2 (5 bases each). Trimming took 4 bases from V and 2 from J, leaving 16 bases between them. CDR1 is WSHSY, CDR2 SAAADI, per germline. CDR3 length: 16 residues. CDR3: CASSGAFGAVTDTQYF. The CDR3, as DNA: TGCGCCAGCAGTGGGGCCTTCGGGGCGGTCACAGATACGCAGTATTTT.

V usage is TRBV20-1 and J usage is TRBJ2-7; 9 bases map to TRBD2. Germline CDR1 reads DFQATT; CDR2 reads SNEGSKA (reference sequence). After removal of 3 bases from V and 3 bases from J, the junction contained 6 bases not matched to a gene. CDR3 length: 14 residues. The CDR3 loop is CSASALAGSYEQYF. CDR3 in DNA: TGCAGTGCTAGCGCGCTAGCGGGAAGCTACGAGCAGTACTTC.

The rearrangement uses TRBV27 and TRBJ2-7; 8 bases match TRBD2. V was clipped by 8 bases and J by 1 base; unmatched bases: 7. CDR3 length: 14 amino acids. In germline, CDR1 is MNHEY, CDR2 SMNVEV (reference sequence). CDR3 loop: CASSPGGRSYEQYF. CDR3 nucleotide sequence: TGTGCCAGCTCACCGGGCGGGAGGTCCTACGAGCAGTACTTC.

The rearrangement uses TRBV25-1 and TRBJ1-1; TRBD1 agrees at 7 bases. Germline trimming cut 6 bases from V and 4 bases from J; bases unmatched to any gene: 5. The germline CDR1 and CDR2 sequences are MGHDK and SYGVNS. The CDR3 sequence is 13 residues long. In DNA, the CDR3 is TGTGCCAGCAGGGGACAGTCATCCACTGAAGCTTTCTTT. Amino acids: CASRGQSSTEAFF.

This clonotype showed up just a few times. This chain connects TRBV19 to TRBJ2-2; D is unclear. V lost 3 bases, J lost 1 base, and 9 bases lay in between. The CDR3 has 15 residues. Germline values: CDR1 LNHDA, CDR2 SQIVND (reference sequence). The CDR3: CASSITLKNTGELFF. In nucleotides, the CDR3 is TGTGCCAGTAGTATCACACTGAAGAACACCGGGGAGCTGTTTTTT.

The chain joins TRBV4-2 to TRBJ1-2, with D possibly TRBD1 on 5 matching bases. V lost 1 base, J lost 4 bases, and 10 bases lay in between. Per the germline V gene, CDR1 is LGHNA and CDR2 is YNFKEQ. The CDR3 has 14 amino acids. In DNA, the CDR3 is TGTGCCAGCAGCCAAGTCGACGGGACCTATGGCTACACCTTC. It specifies CASSQVDGTYGYTF.

There are a few counts of this clonotype. The CDR3 sequence: CASRSGTSGFYEQYF. The CDR3 DNA follows: TGTGCCAGTCGATCCGGGACTAGCGGTTTCTACGAGCAGTACTTC. The chain couples TRBV12-3 or TRBV12-4 to TRBJ2-7; the match to TRBD2 covers 11 bases. The CDR3 is made up of 15 amino acids. J lost 3 bases, V lost 9 bases, and 10 bases had no gene match.

This clonotype was detected ten times or more. V and J are TRBV28 and TRBJ1-5; no reliable D call. The CDR3 consists of 13 residues. Germline CDR1 is MDHEN and CDR2 is SYDVKM. V lost 5 bases, J lost 5 bases, and 10 bases lay in between. CDR3 region: CASSPLGDQPQHF. The CDR3 region has the DNA TGTGCCAGCAGTCCACTTGGTGATCAGCCCCAGCATTTT.

This clonotype was found many times. CDR3 coding DNA: TGTGCCAGCAGCAACTCGGACGCGAAAACCTACAATGAGCAGTTCTTC. Translating it yields CASSNSDAKTYNEQFF. The chain employs TRBV7-3 and TRBJ2-1; D gene uncertain. CDR1 is SGHTA and CDR2 is FQGTGA in the germline V gene. Trimming removed 5 bases at V and 2 bases at J, with 16 bases between. The CDR3 extends over 16 amino acids.

The sample holds a few counts of this clonotype. V and J are TRBV7-9 and TRBJ2-1, with D unresolved. Germline CDR1 SEHNR, CDR2 FQNEAQ (reference sequence). CDR3 length equals 13 residues. V was shortened by 5 bases and J by 4 bases, with 9 bases between the two germline ends. Written as DNA, the CDR3 is TGTGCCAGCAGCCAACGCGGATACAATGAGCAGTTCTTC. Residues: CASSQRGYNEQFF.

The rearrangement uses TRBV29-1 and TRBJ2-1; D might be TRBD1 or TRBD2, each matching 5 bases. The CDR3 runs to 14 residues. Per the germline V gene, CDR1 is SQVTM and CDR2 is ANQGSEA. V was shortened by 8 bases and J by 2 bases, with 16 bases between the two germline ends. The CDR3 spells CSTPGTETYNEQFF. In nucleotides, the CDR3 is TGCAGCACGCCCGGGACCGAAACCTACAATGAGCAGTTCTTC.

At least ten counts were recorded for this clonotype. This chain links TRBV3-1 with TRBJ2-1, with TRBD2 matching 14 bases. The V and J ends lost 1 base and 0 bases, in that order; junction bases with no gene match: 2. CDR1 and CDR2 from the germline V gene are LGHDT and YNNKEL (reference sequence). There are 18 residues in the CDR3. The CDR3 DNA reads TGTGCCAGCAGCCAAGGGACTAGCGGGAGGAGCTCCTACAATGAGCAGTTCTTC. Protein sequence: CASSQGTSGRSSYNEQFF.

CDR3: CASSSTSTAETQYF. The CDR3 coding sequence is TGTGCCAGCAGCTCGACTAGCACAGCTGAGACCCAGTACTTC. J is TRBJ2-5 and V is TRBV7-8, with 7 positions matching TRBD2. Germline lookup yields CDR1 SGHVS and CDR2 FQNEAQ. Trimming took 4 bases from V and 5 from J; bases not matched to a gene: 7. This CDR3 contains 14 residues.

Comment on this clonotype: A junction end diverges from the germline sequence, so it may reflect a read error. The genes are TRBV7-2 and TRBJ2-5; D may be TRBD2 (6 bases). Germline loops: CDR1 SGHTA, CDR2 FQGNSA. CDR3 length: 13 residues. DNA for the CDR3: TGTGCCGGCAGTCCCCGCGGGGTAGAGACCCAGTACTTC. Translating it yields CAGSPRGVETQYF.

This clonotype was detected a few times. The chain uses TRBV7-6 and TRBJ2-3, with 10 positions matching TRBD2. Unmatched junction bases numbered 6, after V lost 1 base and J lost 2 bases. The germline V gene encodes CDR1 SGHVS and CDR2 FNYEAQ. The CDR3 extends over 17 amino acids. CDR3 amino acids: CASSLGGGLAVTDTQYF. CDR3 in DNA: TGTGCCAGCAGCTTAGGGGGAGGACTAGCGGTCACAGATACGCAGTATTTT.

This clonotype has more than one count but fewer than ten. The gene calls are TRBV29-1 and TRBJ2-6; possible D gene TRBD1, 6 bases. Germline loops: CDR1 SQVTM, CDR2 ANQGSEA. V shed 5 bases and J shed 0 bases, with 11 bases lying between them. CDR3 length: 15 residues. The CDR3 here is CSVQGPYSGANVLTF. CDR3 sequence (DNA): TGCAGCGTTCAGGGGCCTTACTCTGGGGCCAACGTCCTGACTTTC.

The V gene is TRBV7-3, the J gene TRBJ2-5; a possible D gene is TRBD1 (5 bases). This CDR3 has 13 amino acids. Trimming removed 5 bases at V and 4 bases at J, with 11 bases between. Germline assignment: CDR1 SGHTA and CDR2 FQGTGA. CDR3 region: CASSAGIIETQYF. The CDR3 DNA is TGTGCCAGCAGCGCAGGGATCATAGAGACCCAGTACTTC.